This entry lists 10 T cell receptor beta chains sequenced from one sample in a study of CD8+CD57+ T cells in acquired aplastic anemia. Profiling of TCR beta VDJ combinations and CDR3 sequences used genomic DNA as template. TCRdb re-called the reads with MiXCR, one entry per CDR3 protein. The sample has fewer than 250,000 distinct CDR3 sequences, roughly half seen once. All sequencing subjects had displayed CD8+CD57+ cell expansion on flow cytometry. Sequencing was performed on sorted CD4+, CD8+, or CD8+CD57+ T cells (not recorded which) from PBMCs. These receptors came from a human donor with aplastic anemia.

This clonotype was counted only a few times. The chain links TRBV20-1 to TRBJ2-1, with 8 bases matching TRBD1. The CDR3 length is 14 residues. V lost 6 bases to trimming and J lost 3 bases; unmatched junction nucleotides: 7. Germline values: CDR1 DFQATT, CDR2 SNEGSKA (reference sequence). The CDR3 is CSATPGQDYNEQFF. The CDR3 region has the DNA TGCAGTGCCACGCCGGGACAGGACTACAATGAGCAGTTCTTC.

This clonotype was seen ten or more times. The rearrangement links TRBV20-1 to TRBJ2-2; D call uncertain. Germline CDR1 DFQATT, CDR2 SNEGSKA (reference sequence). CDR3 length equals 14 residues. The V gene lost 0 bases and the J gene lost 1 base, with 6 bases spanning the gap. This CDR3 is CSARDGRNTGELFF. Written as DNA, the CDR3 is TGCAGTGCTAGAGACGGGCGGAACACCGGGGAGCTGTTTTTT.

In its sample, this clonotype was seen many times. V is TRBV24-1 and J is TRBJ2-2, with D possibly TRBD2 on 6 matching bases. This CDR3 contains 14 residues. Trimming took off 3 bases at V and 5 bases at J, with 9 bases between the two ends. CDR1 is KGHDR and CDR2 is SFDVKD in the germline V gene. CDR3 in amino acids: CATSDGGTTGELFF. The DNA of the CDR3 is TGTGCCACCAGTGATGGCGGGACTACCGGGGAGCTGTTTTTT.

As for this clonotype: A much larger clone sits a single nucleotide away, making a read error possible. The genes are TRBV9 and TRBJ2-1; no clear D. The assigned J gene may be wrong: the sequence end matches TRBJ2-7 better. The CDR3 consists of 12 residues. Germline V CDR1 and CDR2: SGDLS, YYNGEE. CDR3: CASSAYLGEQYF. The CDR3 nucleotides are TGTGCCAGCAGCGCATATCTCGGTGAGCAGTACTTC.

The chain joins TRBV10-3 to TRBJ1-2; D unresolved. V gave up 2 bases and J gave up 6 bases, with 10 bases separating them. Germline V gene lookup returns CDR1 ENHRY and CDR2 SYGVKD. This CDR3 comprises 13 residues. The CDR3 region has the DNA TGTGCCATCAGTGAGGACAAGCTTGATGGCTACACCTTC. Encoded protein: CAISEDKLDGYTF.

This clonotype was recorded many times. The chain recombines TRBV5-6 with TRBJ2-2; 8 bases match TRBD2. V lost 4 bases to trimming and J lost 1 base; unmatched junction nucleotides: 12. The CDR3 is 18 amino acids. Germline CDR1 reads SGHDT; CDR2 reads YYEEEE. The CDR3: CASSGILAGERNTGELFF. CDR3 in DNA: TGTGCCAGCAGCGGCATTCTAGCGGGCGAACGGAACACCGGGGAGCTGTTTTTT.

This clonotype was counted only a few times. This chain uses TRBV28 with TRBJ2-3; the match to TRBD1 covers 9 bases. The CDR3 is made up of 15 amino acids. After removal of 5 bases from V and 5 bases from J, the junction contained 8 bases not matched to a gene. Germline V lookup: CDR1 MDHEN, CDR2 SYDVKM. Here the CDR3 reads CASSPEGTGLDTQYF. In DNA form, the CDR3 reads TGTGCCAGCAGTCCAGAGGGGACAGGGTTAGATACGCAGTATTTT. Full variable domain (rest looked up from reference TRBV28 and TRBJ2-3): DVKVTQSSRYLVKRTGEKVFLECVQDMDHENMFWYRQDPGLGLRLIYFSYDVKMKEKGDIPEGYSVSREKKERFSLILESASTNQTSMYLCASSPEGTGLDTQYFGPGTRLTVL.

Remarks on this clonotype: A much more abundant neighbour one base away suggests this may be a read error. The chain employs TRBV7-9 and TRBJ2-7; D gene uncertain. The J call may not be correct, given that the DNA end is closer to TRBJ2-1. Germline values: CDR1 SEHNR, CDR2 FQNEAQ (reference sequence). The CDR3 is 14 residues long. The CDR3 DNA reads TGTGCCAGCAGCATAACTCTAGGATTTTACGAGCAGTTCTTC. Its protein product is CASSITLGFYEQFF.

This clonotype has ten or more counts. This chain joins TRBV7-3 and TRBJ2-3, with 11 positions matching TRBD2. CDR1 is SGHTA and CDR2 is FQGTGA in the germline V gene. The CDR3 contains 16 residues. V lost 5 bases, J lost 4 bases, and 8 bases stayed unmatched. DNA for the CDR3: TGTGCCAGCAGCATGACTAGCGGGGCTAGTGCAGATACGCAGTATTTT. This encodes CASSMTSGASADTQYF. Together with reference TRBV7-3 and TRBJ2-3, the CDR3 gives the full variable domain: GAGVSQTPSNKVTEKGKYVELRCDPISGHTALYWYRQSLGQGPEFLIYFQGTGAADDSGLPNDRFFAVRPEGSVSTLKIQRTERGDSAVYLCASSMTSGASADTQYFGPGTRLTVL.

This clonotype was counted many times. The V call is TRBV5-6, the J call TRBJ1-2; the D gene is possibly TRBD1 (6 bases). Trimming stripped 4 bases from V and 3 bases from J, with 16 bases between. The germline V gene has CDR1 SGHDT and CDR2 YYEEEE. The CDR3 extends over 15 amino acids. The CDR3: CASSPMQGSDYGYTF. The CDR3, as DNA: TGTGCCAGCAGCCCGATGCAGGGGTCGGACTATGGCTACACCTTC.